Included here is one TCR beta chain sequence, with context. The V gene's germline CDR1 is WNHNN and CDR2 SYGVQD (reference sequence). The germline V and J ends were trimmed by 8 bases and 3 bases, with 13 bases remaining between them. The CDR3 extends over 14 amino acids. The method was immunoSEQ multiplex PCR; TCRdb's version includes in-frame clones alone and lacks a portion of them. The table includes roughly 190,000 clones, over 80% detected once. The record originates from a study of blood T cell repertoires in COVID-19. Exposed participants encountered a COVID-19 case during the 2 weeks preceding study entry.

Sequenced sample: PBMCs or T cells enriched from blood (not recorded which). The TCR comes from a woman in her twenties or thirties who had been exposed to COVID-19. The chain combines TRBV10-1 with TRBJ2-2, with D perhaps TRBD2 (5 bases). The CDR3 coding sequence is TGCGCCAGCCGTCTGAGGCGGGACACCGGGGAGCTGTTTTTT. This sequence encodes CASRLRRDTGELFF.